The clone carrying this T cell receptor beta chain was seen repeatedly, ten times or more. Its matching antigen is unknown. With a J-beta primer mix and a sample-barcoded 5' primer, a second PCR ran roughly 6 to 11 cycles. The template-switch adaptor, which had 12 random nucleotides, put a tag on each cDNA molecule. TCRdb re-analysed the 5' RACE reads in MiXCR, keeping a single row per CDR3 protein. The sample lists around 900,000 distinct CDR3 sequences; 29% were seen once. This entry belongs to a study of blood T cells in healthy people across ages. Overall study findings and caveats: With donor CMV status unknown, expanded clonotype changes were possibly confounded. Roughly linear age-related decline in beta diversity appeared, significant by age about 37. Fewer expanded clones and more diversity marked long-lived versus aged donors.

This clonotype was sampled from a woman older than 75 in good health. The specimen sequenced was blood.

The CDR3, as DNA: TGTGCCACCAAAAGGGGGGCGGGTAACTATGGCTACACCTTC. This codes for CATKRGAGNYGYTF. The V gene is TRBV27, the J gene TRBJ1-2; possible D gene TRBD1, 6 bases. Trimming pared 10 bases from V and 1 base from J, leaving 16 bases between. The germline V gene has CDR1 MNHEY and CDR2 SMNVEV (reference sequence). The CDR3 runs to 14 residues.